Listed here are 25 T cell receptor beta chains from one sample, sequenced in a study of T cells after yellow fever vaccination (dated by TCRdb to between 2018 and 2021). The library was obtained by 5' RACE. The sample was run on an Illumina HiSeq 2500. In-frame beta chains were kept once TCRdb had trimmed the public reads at Q25 with fastp and called clones with MiXCR. Every CDR3 protein is listed once, alongside the most common genes and DNA of its rows. The sample yields around 340,000 distinct CDR3 sequences; 8.7% were counted once. About a sixth of the sample is held by the ten biggest clonotypes. Interpreted using the paper, the treatment or condition label stands for: live attenuated yellow fever vaccine strain. The starting material was PBMCs, obtained on the day of the first yellow fever vaccination. The receptors stem from a man in his late teens or twenties who received the YFV17D yellow fever vaccine.

V is TRBV6-1 and J is TRBJ2-3, with 7 bases that match TRBD2. CDR1 is MNHNS and CDR2 is SASEGT in the germline V gene. V lost 6 bases to trimming and J lost 4 bases; unmatched junction nucleotides: 10. This CDR3 comprises 15 residues. CDR3: CASSRELATSDTQYF. For the CDR3, the DNA is TGTGCCAGCAGCAGGGAACTAGCGACCTCAGATACGCAGTATTTT.

The chain employs TRBV30 and TRBJ1-3; 7 positions match TRBD1. This CDR3 contains 16 residues. CDR1 is GTSNPN, CDR2 SVGIG, per germline (reference sequence). The ends lost 6 bases at V and 5 bases at J; junction bases unmatched: 16. CDR3 coding DNA: TGTGCCTGCAACATCCGAGGGCGACAGGGCAGAAACACCATATATTTT. Translating gives CACNIRGRQGRNTIYF.

This sequence joins TRBV5-1 and TRBJ1-4; 9 nucleotides match TRBD1. The junction had 1 base not matched to a gene; V was cut back by 4 bases and J by 0 bases. Germline lookup yields CDR1 SGHRS and CDR2 YFSETQ. The CDR3 spans 15 residues. The CDR3 DNA is TGCGCCAGCAGCCGGGACAGGGCAACTAATGAAAAACTGTTTTTT. It specifies CASSRDRATNEKLFF.

This clonotype was picked up a small number of times. Relative to the germline gene, one junction end is altered; a read error may explain this. The J gene is TRBJ2-2, the V gene TRBV6-2 or TRBV6-3; 8 bases map to TRBD2. This CDR3 is 15 amino acids long. CDR1 and CDR2 from the germline V gene are MNHEY and SVGEGT. This CDR3 is CASRYVSGTPGELFF. CDR3 nucleotides: TGTGCCAGCCGTTACGTTAGCGGGACTCCCGGGGAGCTGTTTTTT.

The chain joins TRBV4-3 to TRBJ1-1; D possibly corresponds to TRBD1 (5 bases). There are 15 residues in the CDR3. Trimming cost V 1 base and J 5 bases, with 14 bases left between them. CDR1 and CDR2 (germline): LGHNA, YSLEER. The chain's CDR3 is CASSQGPGTRTEAFF. CDR3 bases: TGCGCCAGCAGCCAAGGACCGGGGACGAGGACTGAAGCTTTCTTT.

This clonotype has ten or more counts. The chain carries TRBV7-9 and TRBJ2-3; TRBD1 aligns across 7 bases. This CDR3 has 16 amino acids. Looked up from germline, CDR1 is SEHNR and CDR2 is FQNEAQ (reference sequence). Losses at the gene ends were 1 base for V and 3 bases for J; bases not matched to a gene: 7. Here the CDR3 DNA reads TGTGCCAGCAGCTTAGGTGGTACAGGGGCAACAGATACGCAGTATTTT. Translation gives CASSLGGTGATDTQYF.

V is TRBV5-4 and J is TRBJ2-7; D is perhaps TRBD1 or TRBD2 (6 bases each). The V and J ends lost 5 bases and 5 bases respectively, with 17 bases between them. In germline, CDR1 is SGHNT, CDR2 YYREEE (reference sequence). The CDR3 contains 14 residues. CDR3 nucleotide sequence: TGTGCCAGCAGAGATCTTGGGGGGCGCGACGAGCAGTACGTC. As protein: CASRDLGGRDEQYV.

This chain links TRBV5-1 with TRBJ2-2; D is unclear. V was cut by 0 bases and J by 4 bases, with 10 bases left in between. CDR1 SGHRS and CDR2 YFSETQ come from the germline V gene. This CDR3 is 15 amino acids long. The CDR3 loop reads CASSLVGWSTGELFF. As DNA, the CDR3 is TGCGCCAGCAGCTTGGTGGGCTGGAGCACCGGGGAGCTGTTTTTT.

This clonotype was seen only a few times. The CDR3 coding sequence is TGTGCCGCCGGGGGGGGAGGGGGCGGCTACACCTTC. Protein product: CAAGGGGGGYTF. The chain has TRBV15 and TRBJ1-2, with 7 bases matching TRBD1. The V gene end was trimmed by 11 bases and the J gene end by 8 bases; junction bases not matched to a gene: 11. Germline V CDR1 and CDR2: LNHNV, YYDKDF (reference sequence). The CDR3 consists of 12 residues.

This clonotype has more than one count but fewer than ten. The chain combines TRBV7-8 with TRBJ2-7, with TRBD2 matching over 9 bases. The CDR3 runs to 15 residues. CDR1 and CDR2 (germline): SGHVS, FQNEAQ. Losses at the gene ends were 4 bases for V and 0 bases for J; bases not matched to a gene: 4. The DNA of the CDR3 is TGTGCCAGCAGCTCCCTAGCGGGGAGCTCCTACGAGCAGTACGTC. Translation gives CASSSLAGSSYEQYV.

This clonotype was seen many times. The chain uses TRBV7-2 and TRBJ1-2; D is ambiguous. Germline CDR1 reads SGHTA; CDR2 reads FQGNSA. CDR3 size: 12 residues. The ends were cut back, 5 bases at V and 8 bases at J, with 12 bases in the middle. For the CDR3, the DNA is TGTGCCAGCAGCCAAGGGTACGAAGGCTACACCTTC. Translating gives CASSQGYEGYTF.

The rearrangement uses TRBV5-1 and TRBJ1-6; the match to TRBD1 covers 9 bases. The V segment lost 0 bases and the J segment 7 bases; nucleotides outside the gene matches: 8. This CDR3 contains 17 residues. Looked up from germline, CDR1 is SGHRS and CDR2 is YFSETQ. CDR3 in amino acids: CASSLGQGGLWNSPLHF. CDR3 DNA sequence: TGCGCCAGCAGCTTGGGACAGGGGGGCCTCTGGAATTCACCCCTCCACTTT.

The CDR3 DNA reads TGCGCCAGCAGCCAAGAGGGGGTAAACAATGAGCAGTTCTTC. Its translation is CASSQEGVNNEQFF. V and J are TRBV4-3 and TRBJ2-1; TRBD1 or TRBD2 may be the D gene (5 bases each). The CDR3 spans 14 residues. The V gene lost 0 bases and the J gene lost 5 bases, with 8 bases spanning the gap. Germline V lookup: CDR1 LGHNA, CDR2 YSLEER.

The rearrangement joins TRBV20-1 to TRBJ1-5; no firm D call. Germline lookup yields CDR1 DFQATT and CDR2 SNEGSKA (reference sequence). V dropped 5 bases and J dropped 0 bases, with 11 bases sitting between them. The CDR3 consists of 14 residues. The CDR3 loop reads CSARSTRSNQPQHF. The CDR3 coding sequence is TGCAGTGCTCGATCAACACGTAGCAATCAGCCCCAGCATTTT.

The sample holds a few counts of this clonotype. The chain carries TRBV19 and TRBJ1-6; D ambiguous. CDR3 size: 16 residues. V was cut by 2 bases and J by 2 bases, with 10 bases left in between. Germline CDR1 is LNHDA and CDR2 is SQIVND (reference sequence). The CDR3 loop is CASSISLTTYNSPLHF. The CDR3 nucleotides read TGTGCCAGTAGTATAAGCCTCACAACCTATAATTCACCCCTCCACTTT.

This chain links TRBV23-1 with TRBJ2-5; D is unresolved. TRBV23-1 is an ORF; its function is uncertain. The CDR3 extends over 13 amino acids. Trimming removed 7 bases from V and 1 base from J, with 10 bases in between. As DNA, the CDR3 is TGCGCCAGCAAAGGGCCCTCCCAAGAGACCCAGTACTTC. Protein sequence: CASKGPSQETQYF.

V usage is TRBV20-1 and J usage is TRBJ2-7, with D perhaps TRBD2 (5 bases). CDR1 and CDR2 (germline): DFQATT, SNEGSKA (reference sequence). The CDR3 has 13 amino acids. V lost 5 bases to trimming and J lost 2 bases, with 13 bases between them. The CDR3 spells CSARAGGPYEQYF. DNA for the CDR3: TGCAGTGCTCGGGCGGGCGGACCCTACGAGCAGTACTTC.

The V call is TRBV6-1, the J call TRBJ1-5; 8 bases fit TRBD1. Looked up from germline, CDR1 is MNHNS and CDR2 is SASEGT. The CDR3 has 14 amino acids. Germline trimming cut 6 bases from V and 4 bases from J; bases unmatched to any gene: 5. In nucleotides, the CDR3 is TGTGCCAGCAGCCTGACAGGGGCGAATCAGCCCCAGCATTTT. It yields the protein CASSLTGANQPQHF.

The chain couples TRBV7-2 to TRBJ2-1; possible D gene TRBD2, 6 bases. There are 14 residues in the CDR3. The germline V and J ends were trimmed by 3 bases and 8 bases, with 14 bases remaining between them. Germline CDR1 and CDR2: SGHTA and FQGNSA. CDR3 loop: CASSFDLGDYEQFF. CDR3 sequence (DNA): TGTGCCAGCAGCTTCGACCTGGGGGACTATGAGCAGTTCTTC.

This clonotype occurred a few times. V and J are TRBV2 and TRBJ2-2, with TRBD2 matching 9 bases. V shed 6 bases, J shed 1 base, and the junction held 6 bases outside the gene matches. Looked up from germline, CDR1 is SNHLY and CDR2 is FYNNEI. The CDR3 has 16 amino acids. The CDR3 spells CASRRGTSQNTGELFF. The DNA of the CDR3 is TGTGCCAGCAGACGAGGGACTAGCCAGAACACCGGGGAGCTGTTTTTT. Supplemented by reference TRBV2 and TRBJ2-2, the full variable domain reads EPEVTQTPSHQVTQMGQEVILRCVPISNHLYFYWYRQILGQKVEFLVSFYNNEISEKSEIFDDQFSVERPDGSNFTLKIRSTKLEDSAMYFCASRRGTSQNTGELFFGEGSRLTVL.

The sample holds a few counts of this clonotype. This chain links TRBV2 with TRBJ2-3; D gene ambiguous. The CDR3 has 14 amino acids. The V end lost 4 bases, the J end lost 1 base, and 9 bases lay between the germline ends. Looked up from germline, CDR1 is SNHLY and CDR2 is FYNNEI. CDR3 bases: TGTGCCAGCAGTGGGTCCGGTCGCACAGATACGCAGTATTTT. Amino acids: CASSGSGRTDTQYF.

This clonotype was detected only a few times. The rearrangement joins TRBV29-1 to TRBJ1-2; no firm D call. Germline CDR1 SQVTM, CDR2 ANQGSEA. This CDR3 has 12 residues. Trimming removed 3 bases at V and 5 bases at J, with 10 bases between. DNA of the CDR3: TGCAGCGTTGAGAATAATTCTTATGGCTACACCTTC. Residues: CSVENNSYGYTF.

This clonotype showed up many times. The J gene is TRBJ2-3, the V gene TRBV2; D is uncertain. This CDR3 is 13 amino acids long. CDR1 is SNHLY and CDR2 is FYNNEI in the germline V gene. Trimming pared 6 bases from V and 3 bases from J, leaving 10 bases between. CDR3 nucleotides: TGTGCCAGCAGCTACCTCGTGACAGATACGCAGTATTTT. Protein product: CASSYLVTDTQYF.

A word on this clonotype: A clone one base away is much larger, so this may be a read error. The V call is TRBV12-3 or TRBV12-4, the J call TRBJ2-3; no firm D call. The CDR3 extends over 13 amino acids. CDR3: CPSSLGVLDTQYF. CDR3 in DNA: TGTCCCAGCAGTTTGGGCGTTCTAGATACGCAGTATTTT.

A few counts support this clonotype. The CDR3 DNA sequence: TGTGCCAGCAGTCCACCGCCGGGACAGGGGGCAGAGACCCAGTACTTC. Its protein product is CASSPPPGQGAETQYF. V and J are TRBV5-5 and TRBJ2-5, with 12 bases aligning to TRBD1. The J segment lost 4 bases and the V segment lost 5 bases, leaving 9 bases of the junction unmatched. The CDR3 covers 16 residues. Per the germline V gene, CDR1 is SGHKS and CDR2 is YYEKEE (reference sequence).